The rows below give T cell receptor beta chains drawn from one sample of a study of blood T cell repertoires in COVID-19. TCRdb's copy holds only in-frame clones and misses some; the assay was immunoSEQ multiplex PCR. The repertoire has a few hundred thousand clones, around 80% of them found once; the top ten carry about 5%. The sample was peripheral blood. Receptor source: a human donor in a cohort sampled during active COVID-19. CDR3s include the opening cysteine and the closing phenylalanine or tryptophan. A D gene is named only where the DNA matches it firmly. Size values are once, few and many counts, or a class for expanded clones, and some rows have none.

CDR3 protein: CASSLSTGGHNSPLHF
CDR3 DNA: TGTGCCAGCAGTTTATCGACAGGGGGCCATAATTCACCCCTCCACTTT
V gene: TRBV28
D gene: TRBD1
clone size: -
J gene: TRBJ1-6

CDR3 protein: CASSYSEGTYGYTF
CDR3 DNA: TGTGCCAGCAGTTACTCCGAGGGAACCTATGGCTACACCTTC
V gene: TRBV6-6
D gene: -
clone size: few
J gene: TRBJ1-2

CDR3 protein: CASSVGGTGYSSGNTIYF
CDR3 DNA: TGTGCCAGCAGCGTGGGTGGGACAGGCTACTCGTCTGGAAACACCATATATTTT
V gene: TRBV9
D gene: TRBD1
clone size: -
J gene: TRBJ1-3

CDR3 protein: CASSIAVRNTEAFF
CDR3 DNA: TGTGCCAGTAGTATAGCTGTCAGGAACACTGAAGCTTTCTTT
V gene: TRBV19
D gene: -
clone size: -
J gene: TRBJ1-1

CDR3 protein: CASSFTGALEAFF
CDR3 DNA: TGTGCCAGCAGCTTTACAGGGGCCCTAGAAGCTTTCTTT
V gene: TRBV11-1
D gene: TRBD1
clone size: -
J gene: TRBJ1-1

CDR3 protein: CASSSGTRNEQFF
CDR3 DNA: TGCGCCAGCAGCTCCGGGACTCGAAATGAGCAGTTCTTC
V gene: TRBV5-1
D gene: -
clone size: -
J gene: TRBJ2-1

CDR3 protein: CASSQQQGQGYGYTF
CDR3 DNA: TGTGCCAGCAGCCAGCAACAGGGACAGGGCTATGGCTACACCTTC
V gene: TRBV7-2
D gene: TRBD1
clone size: -
J gene: TRBJ1-2

CDR3 protein: CASRELAWEQYF
CDR3 DNA: TGTGCCAGCCGCGAACTAGCGTGGGAGCAGTACTTC
V gene: TRBV2
D gene: TRBD2
clone size: -
J gene: TRBJ2-7

CDR3 protein: CASSLGLDRGDSNQPQHF
CDR3 DNA: TGTGCCAGCAGCCTCGGACTGGACAGGGGTGATAGCAATCAGCCCCAGCATTTT
V gene: TRBV21-1
D gene: -
clone size: -
J gene: TRBJ1-5

CDR3 protein: CASSVQGGDGYTF
CDR3 DNA: TGTGCCAGCAGCGTACAGGGGGGAGATGGCTACACCTTC
V gene: TRBV9
D gene: TRBD1
clone size: -
J gene: TRBJ1-2

CDR3 protein: CASSHGLAGPGIFYEQYF
CDR3 DNA: TGTGCCAGCAGCCACGGACTAGCGGGTCCGGGGATTTTTTACGAGCAGTACTTC
V gene: TRBV7-9
D gene: TRBD2
clone size: -
J gene: TRBJ2-7

CDR3 protein: CASSIRPRRGSNYGYTF
CDR3 DNA: TGTGCCAGCAGCATACGACCCCGCAGGGGGAGTAACTATGGCTACACCTTC
V gene: TRBV3-1/TRBV3-2
D gene: TRBD1
clone size: -
J gene: TRBJ1-2

CDR3 protein: CASSLGGGPYEQYF
CDR3 DNA: TGTGCCAGCAGCTTAGGAGGAGGGCCCTACGAGCAGTACTTC
V gene: TRBV7-8
D gene: -
clone size: -
J gene: TRBJ2-7

CDR3 protein: CASSPDPGTWNTEAFF
CDR3 DNA: TGTGCCAGCAGTCCCGACCCCGGGACATGGAACACTGAAGCTTTCTTT
V gene: TRBV27
D gene: -
clone size: many
J gene: TRBJ1-1

CDR3 protein: CASRDRADTIYF
CDR3 DNA: TGTGCCTCCCGGGACAGGGCAGACACCATATATTTT
V gene: TRBV27
D gene: TRBD1
clone size: -
J gene: TRBJ1-3

CDR3 protein: CASIGISYEQYF
CDR3 DNA: TGTGCCAGCATCGGGATTTCCTACGAGCAGTACTTC
V gene: TRBV6-6
D gene: -
clone size: few
J gene: TRBJ2-7